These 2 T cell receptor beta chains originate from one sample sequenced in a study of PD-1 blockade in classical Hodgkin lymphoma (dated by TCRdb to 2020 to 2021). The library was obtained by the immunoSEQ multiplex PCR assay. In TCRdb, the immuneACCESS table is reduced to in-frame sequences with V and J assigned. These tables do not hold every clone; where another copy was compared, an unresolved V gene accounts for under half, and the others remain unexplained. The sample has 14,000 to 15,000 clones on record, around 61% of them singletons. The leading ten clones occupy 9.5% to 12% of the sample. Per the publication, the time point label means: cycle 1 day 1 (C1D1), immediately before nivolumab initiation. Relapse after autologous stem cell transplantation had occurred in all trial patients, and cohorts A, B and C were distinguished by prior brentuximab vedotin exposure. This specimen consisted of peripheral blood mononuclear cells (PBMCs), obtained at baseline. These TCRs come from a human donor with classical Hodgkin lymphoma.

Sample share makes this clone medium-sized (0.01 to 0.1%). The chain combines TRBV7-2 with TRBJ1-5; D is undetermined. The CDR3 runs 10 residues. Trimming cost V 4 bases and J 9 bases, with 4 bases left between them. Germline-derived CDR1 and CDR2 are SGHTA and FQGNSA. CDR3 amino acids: CASSWWPQHF. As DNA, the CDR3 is TGTGCCAGCAGCTGGTGGCCCCAGCATTTT.

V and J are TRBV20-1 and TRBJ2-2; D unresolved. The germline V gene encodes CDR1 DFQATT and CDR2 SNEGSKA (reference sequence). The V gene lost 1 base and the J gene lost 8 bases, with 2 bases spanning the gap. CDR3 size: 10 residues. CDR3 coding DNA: TGCAGTGCTAGAGGTGGGGAGCTGTTTTTT. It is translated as CSARGGELFF.